Below, one TCR beta chain is given with its context. No antigen is known for it. Generated by immunoSEQ multiplex PCR, the TCRdb table keeps only in-frame clones and is missing some. Here the sample spans around 94,000 clones, about 88% being singletons. This specimen belongs to a study of identifying expanded T cells in peripheral blood. Trimming cost V 3 bases and J 1 base, with 16 bases left between them. CDR1 and CDR2 from the germline V gene are MNHNS and SASEGT. CDR3 length: 17 residues. Collection occurred without any documented infections or immune events in donors. Findings of the study overall: About 1.2 clones differed between technical replicates, versus about 16 and 19 over time. Variance in clone template counts between approximately 2-week samples significantly increased with total template count across all healthy donors.

Sequenced: blood. J is TRBJ1-5 and V is TRBV6-1; D may be TRBD1 (5 bases). The clonotype comes from a person aged 18 to 70 in good health. The CDR3 nucleotides are TGTGCCAGCAGTGAGGAAAAAGGGGTGGGGAGCAATCAGCCCCAGCATTTT. This sequence encodes CASSEEKGVGSNQPQHF.